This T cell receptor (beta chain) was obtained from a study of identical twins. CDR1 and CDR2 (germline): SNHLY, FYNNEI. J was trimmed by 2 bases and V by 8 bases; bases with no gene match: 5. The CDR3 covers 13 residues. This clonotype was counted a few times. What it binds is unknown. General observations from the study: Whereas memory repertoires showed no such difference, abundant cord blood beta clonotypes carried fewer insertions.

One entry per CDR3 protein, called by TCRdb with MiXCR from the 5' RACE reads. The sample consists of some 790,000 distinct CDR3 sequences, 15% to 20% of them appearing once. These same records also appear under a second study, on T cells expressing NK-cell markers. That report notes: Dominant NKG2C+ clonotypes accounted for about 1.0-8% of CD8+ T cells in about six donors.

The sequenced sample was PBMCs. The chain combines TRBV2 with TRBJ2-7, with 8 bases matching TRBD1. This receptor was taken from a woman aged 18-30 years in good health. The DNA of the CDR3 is TGTGCCAGCCATCCGGACAGGGCCTACGAGCAGTACTTC. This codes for CASHPDRAYEQYF.